The source of this T cell receptor beta chain is a study of T cells in localized non-small cell lung cancer. Findings and caveats of the study: Sequencing covered just one tumor region, so heterogeneity cannot be ruled out. Uninvolved adjacent lung showed the highest T cell clonality, exceeding tumor.

Notes on this clone: Its specificity is unknown.

Germline CDR1 is SGHKS and CDR2 is YYEKEE (reference sequence). V dropped 0 bases and J dropped 0 bases, with 7 bases sitting between them. CDR3 length: 15 residues. The data were produced by immunoSEQ multiplex PCR, yet TCRdb's version contains in-frame clones alone and is incomplete. The sample contains around 92,000 clones, just over 90% of which appear only once. The origin of this receptor is a woman aged 35 to 75 with stage II squamous cell lung carcinoma. The chain recombines TRBV5-5 with TRBJ1-5; D is possibly TRBD1 (5 bases). The sequencing here drew on PBMCs, taken before any cancer treatment. CDR3 loop: CASSLVGDSNQPQHF. The CDR3 DNA is TGTGCCAGCAGCTTGGTGGGGGATAGCAATCAGCCCCAGCATTTT.